This T cell receptor (beta chain) was documented in a study of a mutant IDH1 vaccine in newly diagnosed glioma. Study as a whole: At weeks 1, 3, 5, 7, 11, 15, 19 and 23, patients received a vaccination, eight in all. Patients had received radiotherapy, temozolomide, or both previously, most receiving both. Once 4-6 weeks had passed after radiotherapy alone, vaccination started, or it started with temozolomide cycles. The study's findings and limits: Apparently, pseudoprogression bore no relation to changes among the top peripheral T cell clonotypes.

Generated by immunoSEQ multiplex PCR, the TCRdb table keeps only in-frame clones and is missing some. The repertoire holds roughly 72,000 clones, with 75% to 95% as singletons. In the case of this clone: The antigen is undetermined.

With V trimmed by 0 bases and J by 6 bases, 6 bases remained unmatched. The CDR3 runs to 16 residues. Germline V CDR1 and CDR2: SGHTA, FQGNSA. Stated time point: week 5, during vaccination. A 20-mer mutant IDH1 peptide at 300 ug was injected subcutaneously with topical imiquimod. Sequences were derived from PBMCs, sampled from a glioma patient whose treatment included an IDH1 peptide vaccine. This chain connects TRBV7-2 to TRBJ2-2; 8 nucleotides line up with TRBD2. This receptor was taken from a woman between 50 and 59 years old with glioma. The CDR3 DNA is TGTGCCAGCAGCTTAGCGCGGGAGGCCCCCCCCGGGGAGCTGTTTTTT. This translates into CASSLAREAPPGELFF.